One sample yielded the 9 T cell receptor beta chains listed below, sequenced in a study of blood T cells in healthy people across ages. A second PCR, run for about 7 to 11 cycles, used a sample-barcoded 5' primer plus a J-beta primer mix. TCRdb re-analysed the 5' RACE reads in MiXCR, keeping a single row per CDR3 protein. The sample records around 870,000 distinct CDR3 sequences, 25% to 35% being singletons. Material: blood. Every receptor here comes from a woman of 80 years or more in good health.

CDR3 residues: CASSFGLAGSPGELFF. The DNA for the CDR3 is TGTGCCAGCAGCTTTGGACTAGCGGGATCTCCCGGGGAGCTGTTTTTT. V gene TRBV7-9 combines with J gene TRBJ2-2; 12 positions match TRBD2. In germline, CDR1 is SEHNR, CDR2 FQNEAQ (reference sequence). The CDR3 sequence is 16 residues long. Unmatched junction bases numbered 5, after V lost 3 bases and J lost 6 bases.

This clonotype was observed at least ten times. The V gene is TRBV12-3 or TRBV12-4, the J gene TRBJ2-1; 9 nucleotides line up with TRBD1. The CDR3 is 13 residues long. V lost 6 bases and J lost 9; bases outside the gene matches: 6. CDR3 in DNA: TGTGCCAGCAGCCCGGGACAGGGAAGTGAGCAGTTCTTC. Its translation is CASSPGQGSEQFF.

This clonotype was observed a few times. V is TRBV18 and J is TRBJ2-5; D unclear. The V gene lost 3 bases and the J gene lost 0 bases, with 5 bases spanning the gap. This CDR3 comprises 13 residues. Germline CDR1 reads KGHSH; CDR2 reads LQKENI. In DNA form, the CDR3 reads TGTGCCAGCTCACCCGTATACCAAGAGACCCAGTACTTC. Translated, it gives CASSPVYQETQYF.

This clonotype has a count of ten or more. This sequence joins TRBV9 and TRBJ2-5; D perhaps matches TRBD2 (6 bases). Germline CDR1 reads SGDLS; CDR2 reads YYNGEE. The CDR3 consists of 14 residues. Trimming pared 0 bases from V and 1 base from J, leaving 7 bases between. The CDR3 sequence: CASSVGTTQETQYF. CDR3 coding DNA: TGTGCCAGCAGCGTAGGGACTACCCAAGAGACCCAGTACTTC.

Turning to this clonotype: Since a much larger clone is just one base distant, this may be a read error. CDR3 residues: CSAGLTGLADTQYF. The CDR3 DNA is TGCAGTGCTGGACTGACAGGGCTGGCAGATACGCAGTATTTT. V usage is TRBV20-1 and J usage is TRBJ2-3, with 7 bases lining up with TRBD1. The CDR3 is 14 residues long. Germline CDR1 and CDR2: DFQATT and SNEGSKA (reference sequence). The V segment lost 5 bases and the J segment 4 bases; nucleotides outside the gene matches: 9.

This clonotype is a singleton in its sample. Possible read error: a much larger clone is one base away. The chain recombines TRBV7-2 with TRBJ1-5; 7 nucleotides agree with TRBD1. Germline CDR1 is SGHTA and CDR2 is FQGNSA. The CDR3 sequence is 15 residues long. The CDR3 DNA sequence: TGTGCCGGCAGCTCGGGACAGAATAGCAATCAGCCCCAGCATTTT. This codes for CAGSSGQNSNQPQHF.

The CDR3: CSARTPGLAYNEQYF. The CDR3 nucleotides read TGCAGTGCTAGAACCCCGGGACTAGCCTACAATGAGCAGTACTTC. The rearrangement links TRBV20-1 to TRBJ2-7, with 9 bases fitting TRBD2. Per the germline V gene, CDR1 is DFQATT and CDR2 is SNEGSKA (reference sequence). This CDR3 region has 15 residues. With 2 bases clipped from V and 7 bases from J, the junction kept 12 bases outside the gene matches.

Many counts were recorded for this clonotype. The rearrangement joins TRBV7-2 to TRBJ2-3; D may correspond to TRBD1 or TRBD2 (6 bases each). The ends were cut back, 1 base at V and 1 base at J, with 12 bases in the middle. The CDR3 consists of 16 residues. Germline assignment: CDR1 SGHTA and CDR2 FQGNSA. CDR3 sequence reads: CASSLGGAFRTDTQYF. CDR3 DNA: TGTGCCAGCAGCTTAGGGGGGGCGTTTCGCACAGATACGCAGTATTTT.

CDR3 region: CASSFKAVWDTQYF. For the CDR3, the DNA is TGTGCCAGCAGCTTCAAAGCAGTCTGGGATACGCAGTATTTT. V usage is TRBV7-2 and J usage is TRBJ2-3; no firm D call. CDR1 is SGHTA, CDR2 FQGNSA, per germline. There are 14 residues in the CDR3. The V and J ends lost 3 bases and 6 bases respectively, with 13 bases between them.